In its sample, the clone carrying this TCR beta chain was seen once. Other DNA sequences in the sample encode the same CDR3. The record originates from a study of blood T cell repertoires in COVID-19. Study as a whole: Italy, Spain and the United States were the sources of the convalescent and acute COVID-19 samples. PBMCs, B-cell-depleted T cells, or T cells provided the cDNA or gDNA that made up the material.

The CDR3 covers 13 residues. The V segment lost 2 bases and the J segment 4 bases; nucleotides outside the gene matches: 0. Germline V lookup: CDR1 SEHNR, CDR2 FQNEAQ (reference sequence). Original data processing: Amplification of reference gene primers provided the estimated nucleated cell counts. Data came from immunoSEQ multiplex PCR; TCRdb stores just in-frame clones and leaves some out. The V and J calls and clone size come from that table; D and trimming were worked out from the DNA. The sample holds some 71,000 clones, more than 80% seen once. The Seattle patients, enrolled during active infection, were followed longitudinally.

Sequencing was carried out using peripheral blood. This rearrangement joins TRBV7-9 to TRBJ1-1, with 8 bases that match TRBD1. This sequence originates from a man in his fifties with COVID-19, enrolled during active disease. DNA for the CDR3: TGTGCCAGCAGCTTAACAGGGGGCACTGAAGCTTTCTTT. This encodes CASSLTGGTEAFF.